This T cell receptor (beta chain) was captured by sequencing in a study of Ad26.COV2.S vaccination and SARS-CoV-2 variants. Study summary: Within the COV1001 Ad26.COV2.S trial arm, the donor was enrolled. Participants got Ad26.COV2.S intramuscularly, once or twice 56 days apart. Study outcomes and limitations: With respect to non-spike TCR breadth, vaccine and placebo recipients were similar. Spike-specific TCR breadth in vaccine recipients exceeded that seen in placebo recipients.

This clone was seen a single time. Its antigen is unknown. Measured with immunoSEQ multiplex PCR; TCRdb has only the in-frame clones, and not every one. This repertoire shows about 680,000 clones, 89% found once; its top ten account for roughly 1.5%. From germline, CDR1 is KGHSH and CDR2 LQKENI. The CDR3 runs 14 residues. Trimming cost V 5 bases and J 3 bases, with 12 bases left between them. Treatment reported: about 20 received Ad26.COV2.S at low or high dose, single or two shots; about 5 received placebo; per-sample allocation not given. The investigators took samples on day 63 after the first vaccine or placebo injection.

The specimen comprised peripheral blood, sampled in a trial of Ad26.COV2.S vaccine versus placebo. V is TRBV18 and J is TRBJ2-3; tentatively, D is TRBD1 or TRBD2 (5 bases each). The clonotype was recovered from a person between 18 and 59 years old who received the Ad26.COV2.S COVID-19 vaccine or a placebo. CDR3 sequence reads: CASSSRDETDTQYF. CDR3 sequence (DNA): TGTGCCAGCTCATCCCGGGACGAGACAGATACGCAGTATTTT.